This TCR beta chain was found in a study of T cell responses to AZD1222 COVID-19 vaccine. Looking at the study overall: Pooling was applied to second doses at about 4 or about 12 weeks. Study-wide results and caveats: Along spike, vaccine-associated CD4 TCRs were found throughout, with dominance at 160-218 and 743-854.

Remarks on this clone: The antigen is not known.

TCRdb's copy holds only in-frame clones and misses some; the assay was immunoSEQ multiplex PCR. The sample lists roughly 100,000 clones, roughly 87% occurring once. The CDR3 loop spans 16 amino acids. V lost 0 bases and J lost 4; bases outside the gene matches: 6. CDR1 is MNHEY and CDR2 is SVGEGT in the germline V gene. The V gene is TRBV6-2 or TRBV6-3, the J gene TRBJ1-2; 9 nucleotides match TRBD1. The starting material was peripheral blood, obtained on day 0 of AZD1222 vaccination. This TCR came from an adult in good health. CDR3 sequence reads: CASSYSGQGMFYGYTF. In DNA, the CDR3 is TGTGCCAGCAGTTACTCGGGACAGGGAATGTTCTATGGCTACACCTTC.